Listed below are T cell receptor beta chains from one sample, sequenced in a study of beta chain features in type 1 diabetes. The method was immunoSEQ multiplex PCR; TCRdb's version includes in-frame clones alone and lacks a portion of them. The sample lists 150,000 to 180,000 clones, about 9.4% seen once, with under 0.55% in the top ten. Sequencing was done on a sample of central memory CD4+ T cells from blood. Receptor source: a man aged 25-40 years with type 1 diabetes. CDR3s include the opening cysteine and the closing phenylalanine or tryptophan. Fields, in order: clone size, V gene, CDR3 length, J gene, D gene, CDR3 protein, CDR3 DNA. A D gene is named only where the DNA matches it firmly. Part of the rows lack a size; the others show once, few, many or a class for expanded clones.

clone_size: NA; v_call: TRBV7-2; cdr3_length: 13; j_call: TRBJ2-7; d_call: NA; cdr3_aa: CASSSTGGNEQYF; cdr3_nt: TGTGCCAGCAGCTCCACAGGTGGCAACGAGCAGTACTTC
clone_size: NA; v_call: TRBV5-1; cdr3_length: 13; j_call: TRBJ1-1; d_call: TRBD1; cdr3_aa: CASSRTGDTEAFF; cdr3_nt: TGCGCCAGCAGCCGTACAGGGGACACTGAAGCTTTCTTT
clone_size: NA; v_call: TRBV28; cdr3_length: 14; j_call: TRBJ1-2; d_call: NA; cdr3_aa: CASSRGGNLYGYTF; cdr3_nt: TGTGCCAGCAGTCGCGGTGGCAATCTCTATGGCTACACCTTC
clone_size: NA; v_call: TRBV11-2; cdr3_length: 13; j_call: TRBJ2-1; d_call: NA; cdr3_aa: CASSLSTYNEQFF; cdr3_nt: TGTGCCAGCAGCTTATCCACCTACAATGAGCAGTTCTTC
clone_size: NA; v_call: TRBV19; cdr3_length: 16; j_call: TRBJ2-7; d_call: NA; cdr3_aa: CASSPRPHGTRDEQYF; cdr3_nt: TGTGCCAGTAGCCCTAGGCCCCACGGGACACGGGACGAGCAGTACTTC
clone_size: few; v_call: TRBV15; cdr3_length: 15; j_call: TRBJ2-5; d_call: NA; cdr3_aa: CATSSSDSLLKTQYF; cdr3_nt: TGTGCCACCAGCAGCTCGGACAGCCTTCTGAAGACCCAGTACTTC
clone_size: few; v_call: TRBV28; cdr3_length: 14; j_call: TRBJ1-2; d_call: TRBD1; cdr3_aa: CASSSGQGRYGYTF; cdr3_nt: TGTGCCAGCAGTTCGGGACAGGGGAGATATGGCTACACCTTC
clone_size: few; v_call: TRBV6-6; cdr3_length: 11; j_call: TRBJ1-1; d_call: NA; cdr3_aa: CASSRNTEAFF; cdr3_nt: TGTGCCAGCAGCCGGAACACTGAAGCTTTCTTT
clone_size: few; v_call: TRBV18; cdr3_length: 15; j_call: TRBJ1-5; d_call: TRBD1; cdr3_aa: CASTKGQGGDQPQHF; cdr3_nt: TGTGCCAGCACCAAAGGACAGGGAGGCGATCAGCCCCAGCATTTT
clone_size: NA; v_call: TRBV18; cdr3_length: 16; j_call: TRBJ1-2; d_call: TRBD1; cdr3_aa: CASSLGQDRASRGYTF; cdr3_nt: TGTGCCAGCTCCCTCGGACAGGACCGGGCGTCTAGGGGCTACACCTTC
clone_size: NA; v_call: TRBV5-1; cdr3_length: 15; j_call: TRBJ2-5; d_call: NA; cdr3_aa: CASSFPGATQETQYF; cdr3_nt: TGCGCCAGCAGCTTCCCAGGGGCGACCCAAGAGACCCAGTACTTC
clone_size: NA; v_call: TRBV5-1; cdr3_length: 15; j_call: TRBJ2-7; d_call: TRBD1; cdr3_aa: CASKTGGASDVEQYF; cdr3_nt: TGCGCCAGCAAAACAGGGGGCGCCTCTGATGTCGAGCAGTACTTC
clone_size: NA; v_call: TRBV6-5; cdr3_length: 13; j_call: TRBJ1-1; d_call: NA; cdr3_aa: CASSPGEMPEAFF; cdr3_nt: TGTGCCAGCAGTCCGGGGGAGATGCCTGAAGCTTTCTTT
clone_size: few; v_call: TRBV6-1; cdr3_length: 17; j_call: TRBJ2-7; d_call: TRBD1; cdr3_aa: CASSEDSGTGSFYEQYF; cdr3_nt: TGTGCCAGCAGTGAGGACAGTGGGACAGGGTCGTTCTACGAGCAGTACTTC
clone_size: NA; v_call: TRBV5-1; cdr3_length: 13; j_call: TRBJ1-2; d_call: NA; cdr3_aa: CASSEDTNYGYTF; cdr3_nt: TGCGCCAGCAGCGAGGACACCAACTATGGCTACACCTTC
clone_size: few; v_call: TRBV4-2; cdr3_length: 17; j_call: TRBJ2-5; d_call: TRBD1; cdr3_aa: CASSHRTGTGGIETQYF; cdr3_nt: TGTGCCAGCAGCCATCGCACCGGGACAGGGGGCATAGAGACCCAGTACTTC
clone_size: NA; v_call: TRBV11-1; cdr3_length: 15; j_call: TRBJ2-1; d_call: TRBD1; cdr3_aa: CASSLKGTGDNEQFF; cdr3_nt: TGTGCCAGCAGCTTAAAGGGGACAGGGGATAATGAGCAGTTCTTC
clone_size: NA; v_call: TRBV20-1; cdr3_length: 11; j_call: TRBJ2-5; d_call: NA; cdr3_aa: CSALSEETQYF; cdr3_nt: TGCAGTGCTCTCTCCGAAGAGACCCAGTACTTC
clone_size: NA; v_call: TRBV7-9; cdr3_length: 18; j_call: TRBJ2-3; d_call: TRBD2; cdr3_aa: CASSSGTSGSPSTDTQYF; cdr3_nt: TGTGCCAGCAGCTCCGGGACTAGCGGTTCCCCTAGCACAGATACGCAGTATTTT
clone_size: NA; v_call: TRBV18; cdr3_length: 12; j_call: TRBJ2-5; d_call: NA; cdr3_aa: CASSREVETQYF; cdr3_nt: TGTGCCAGCTCCCGAGAGGTAGAGACCCAGTACTTC
clone_size: NA; v_call: TRBV11-2; cdr3_length: 15; j_call: TRBJ2-3; d_call: NA; cdr3_aa: CASSLRGISTDTQYF; cdr3_nt: TGTGCCAGCAGCTTACGAGGGATCAGCACAGATACGCAGTATTTT
clone_size: few; v_call: TRBV5-1; cdr3_length: 14; j_call: TRBJ1-2; d_call: TRBD1; cdr3_aa: CASSLEQGVSGYTF; cdr3_nt: TGCGCCAGCAGCTTGGAACAGGGGGTGTCGGGCTACACCTTC
clone_size: few; v_call: TRBV7-3; cdr3_length: 15; j_call: TRBJ2-1; d_call: TRBD2; cdr3_aa: CASSQTSGSFYEQFF; cdr3_nt: TGTGCCAGCAGCCAGACTAGCGGGAGTTTCTATGAGCAGTTCTTC
clone_size: NA; v_call: TRBV5-1; cdr3_length: 15; j_call: TRBJ2-4; d_call: NA; cdr3_aa: CASSLAAAAKNIQYF; cdr3_nt: TGCGCCAGCAGCTTGGCGGCGGCTGCCAAAAACATTCAGTACTTC
clone_size: NA; v_call: TRBV5-8; cdr3_length: 13; j_call: TRBJ2-2; d_call: TRBD2; cdr3_aa: CASSLEAGGELFF; cdr3_nt: TGTGCCAGCAGCTTGGAAGCGGGAGGGGAGCTGTTTTTT
clone_size: few; v_call: TRBV5-6; cdr3_length: 14; j_call: TRBJ1-2; d_call: TRBD1; cdr3_aa: CASSLRGTGTGYTF; cdr3_nt: TGTGCCAGCAGCTTGAGGGGGACAGGGACTGGCTACACCTTC
clone_size: NA; v_call: TRBV5-4; cdr3_length: 15; j_call: TRBJ2-7; d_call: NA; cdr3_aa: CASSAKTSAKNEQYF; cdr3_nt: TGTGCCAGCAGCGCTAAGACTAGTGCCAAAAACGAGCAGTACTTC
clone_size: few; v_call: TRBV28; cdr3_length: 16; j_call: TRBJ1-5; d_call: NA; cdr3_aa: CASSLSAGIGNQPQHF; cdr3_nt: TGTGCCAGCAGTTTATCGGCGGGGATTGGCAATCAGCCCCAGCATTTT
clone_size: NA; v_call: TRBV19; cdr3_length: 15; j_call: TRBJ2-1; d_call: TRBD2; cdr3_aa: CASSLGTSGDNEQFF; cdr3_nt: TGTGCCAGTAGTCTCGGGACTAGCGGGGACAATGAGCAGTTCTTC
clone_size: few; v_call: TRBV7-2; cdr3_length: 15; j_call: TRBJ2-5; d_call: TRBD2; cdr3_aa: CASSFQLAGGETQYF; cdr3_nt: TGTGCCAGCAGCTTCCAGCTAGCGGGAGGGGAGACCCAGTACTTC
clone_size: few; v_call: TRBV7-9; cdr3_length: 13; j_call: TRBJ1-1; d_call: NA; cdr3_aa: CASSRQETNEAFF; cdr3_nt: TGTGCCAGCAGCCGACAAGAGACCAATGAAGCTTTCTTT
clone_size: few; v_call: TRBV15; cdr3_length: 15; j_call: TRBJ1-5; d_call: NA; cdr3_aa: CATSREQSSNQPQHF; cdr3_nt: TGTGCCACCAGCAGAGAACAGTCTAGCAATCAGCCCCAGCATTTT
clone_size: NA; v_call: TRBV28; cdr3_length: 17; j_call: TRBJ2-1; d_call: TRBD1; cdr3_aa: CASSTAGGSLLGTEQFF; cdr3_nt: TGTGCCAGCAGCACCGCAGGGGGCAGTCTCCTTGGGACTGAGCAGTTCTTC
clone_size: NA; v_call: TRBV18; cdr3_length: 11; j_call: TRBJ2-1; d_call: NA; cdr3_aa: CASSPLNEQFF; cdr3_nt: TGTGCCAGCTCACCGTTAAATGAGCAGTTCTTC
clone_size: NA; v_call: TRBV6-4; cdr3_length: 15; j_call: TRBJ2-3; d_call: NA; cdr3_aa: CASSVAGGVGETQYF; cdr3_nt: TGTGCCAGCAGTGTCGCGGGTGGAGTAGGTGAAACGCAGTATTTT
clone_size: few; v_call: TRBV4-2; cdr3_length: 13; j_call: TRBJ2-1; d_call: NA; cdr3_aa: CASSGGAYNEQFF; cdr3_nt: TGTGCCAGCAGCGGCGGGGCCTACAATGAGCAGTTCTTC
clone_size: NA; v_call: TRBV29-1; cdr3_length: 13; j_call: TRBJ1-5; d_call: TRBD1; cdr3_aa: CSVGGQDHQPQHF; cdr3_nt: TGCAGCGTGGGTGGACAGGATCATCAGCCCCAGCATTTT
clone_size: NA; v_call: TRBV7-2; cdr3_length: 12; j_call: TRBJ1-4; d_call: TRBD1; cdr3_aa: CASSGRTGELFF; cdr3_nt: TGTGCCAGCAGCGGCCGGACAGGTGAACTGTTTTTT
clone_size: NA; v_call: TRBV28; cdr3_length: 12; j_call: TRBJ1-1; d_call: NA; cdr3_aa: CASSFDSTEAFF; cdr3_nt: TGTGCCAGCAGTTTCGACAGCACTGAAGCTTTCTTT
clone_size: NA; v_call: TRBV9; cdr3_length: 13; j_call: TRBJ1-4; d_call: NA; cdr3_aa: CASSVFLNEKLFF; cdr3_nt: TGTGCCAGCAGCGTATTCCTTAATGAAAAACTGTTTTTT
clone_size: NA; v_call: TRBV6-5; cdr3_length: 10; j_call: TRBJ2-1; d_call: NA; cdr3_aa: CASSSRGQFF; cdr3_nt: TGTGCCAGCAGTTCCAGGGGGCAGTTCTTC
clone_size: NA; v_call: TRBV21-1; cdr3_length: 14; j_call: TRBJ2-7; d_call: NA; cdr3_aa: CASSGQVSSYEQYF; cdr3_nt: TGTGCCAGCAGCGGACAGGTCAGCTCCTACGAGCAGTACTTC